Below, 19 T cell receptor beta chains from the same sample are listed, as sequenced in a study of T cell changes during pregnancy in multiple sclerosis. Only in-frame clones appear in the TCRdb table, and some are missing; sequencing was by immunoSEQ multiplex PCR. The table lists about 28,000 clones, approximately 90% of them singletons, with roughly 3% in the top ten. This sample comprised CD4+ T cells from peripheral blood mononuclear cells, obtained in the first trimester of pregnancy. Receptors originate from a female donor in good health, enrolled as a control in a pregnancy study.

J is TRBJ1-1 and V is TRBV29-1; 7 bases agree with TRBD1. V lost 4 bases to trimming and J lost 4 bases; unmatched junction nucleotides: 9. CDR1 is SQVTM and CDR2 is ANQGSEA in the germline V gene. The CDR3 runs 14 residues. CDR3 sequence (DNA): TGCAGCGTTGCCCCTGGGGCAGGGGGCACTGAAGCTTTCTTT. It codes for CSVAPGAGGTEAFF.

The chain carries TRBV6-4 and TRBJ2-1; 9 bases map to TRBD2. Germline V gene data show CDR1 as MRHNA and CDR2 as SNTAGT. The CDR3 is made up of 15 amino acids. V shed 3 bases, J shed 6 bases, and the junction held 6 bases outside the gene matches. CDR3 DNA sequence: TGTGCCAGCAGTGAGGCGGGGGGGCTTCGCAATGAGCAGTTCTTC. As protein: CASSEAGGLRNEQFF.

This chain joins TRBV19 and TRBJ1-6, with D possibly TRBD1 on 5 matching bases. The CDR3 consists of 14 residues. Trimming left V 3 bases short and J 7 bases short, with 10 bases between. CDR1 is LNHDA, CDR2 SQIVND, per germline (reference sequence). CDR3 residues: CASSIQKGNSPLHF. CDR3 coding DNA: TGTGCCAGTAGTATCCAGAAGGGGAATTCACCCCTCCACTTT.

The gene calls are TRBV6-5 and TRBJ1-2; TRBD1 is a possible D gene (5 bases). Germline V gene sequence: CDR1 MNHEY, CDR2 SVGAGI. The CDR3 is 15 residues long. Trimming took 2 bases from V and 4 from J, leaving 14 bases between them. The CDR3 sequence is CASSYNVRGGYGYTF. The CDR3 DNA sequence: TGTGCCAGCAGTTACAATGTAAGGGGCGGCTATGGCTACACCTTC.

The chain couples TRBV5-1 to TRBJ2-5; 16 positions match TRBD2. Germline V gene data show CDR1 as SGHRS and CDR2 as YFSETQ. CDR3 size: 18 residues. V dropped 4 bases and J dropped 5; count of bases not matched to a gene: 11. CDR3 DNA: TGCGCCAGCAGCATGGGACTAGCGGGGGGGCCAATTCGGGAGACCCAGTACTTC. Its protein is CASSMGLAGGPIRETQYF.

V usage is TRBV6-1 and J usage is TRBJ1-5; D is unclear. This CDR3 has 13 residues. The V end lost 4 bases, the J end lost 2 bases, and 6 bases lay between the germline ends. Germline values: CDR1 MNHNS, CDR2 SASEGT. The CDR3: CASSVVGNQPQHF. The CDR3 DNA sequence: TGTGCCAGCAGTGTAGTTGGCAATCAGCCCCAGCATTTT.

V usage is TRBV7-8 and J usage is TRBJ2-1; a weak D match, TRBD1 (5 bases). The V and J ends lost 7 bases and 0 bases respectively, with 19 bases between them. The CDR3 length is 17 residues. The germline CDR1 and CDR2 sequences are SGHVS and FQNEAQ. CDR3 sequence (DNA): TGTGCCAGCATCCCCATAGTTAGGGGAAGCTCCTACAATGAGCAGTTCTTC. It specifies CASIPIVRGSSYNEQFF.

The rearrangement links TRBV2 to TRBJ1-2, with 12 bases identical to TRBD1. Germline values: CDR1 SNHLY, CDR2 FYNNEI. The CDR3 extends over 14 amino acids. J gave up 6 bases and V 6 bases, and 5 bases lay outside the gene matches. CDR3: CASRGTGGADGYTF. The CDR3 bases are TGTGCCAGCAGGGGGACAGGGGGCGCAGATGGCTACACCTTC.

By share, this clone counts as medium-sized. The rearrangement joins TRBV5-1 to TRBJ2-3, with TRBD2 matching 9 bases. The CDR3 extends over 16 amino acids. V lost 4 bases to trimming and J lost 3 bases; unmatched junction nucleotides: 9. Germline lookup yields CDR1 SGHRS and CDR2 YFSETQ. CDR3 amino acids: CASSPLSGSPTDTQYF. The CDR3 nucleotides are TGCGCCAGCAGCCCCCTTAGCGGGAGCCCGACAGATACGCAGTATTTT.

J is TRBJ2-1 and V is TRBV12-5; D unresolved. Per germline, CDR1 LGHNT and CDR2 FRNRAP. V dropped 3 bases and J dropped 0 bases, with 15 bases sitting between them. The CDR3 extends over 17 amino acids. The CDR3 loop is CASGFSGMASSYNEQFF. DNA for the CDR3: TGTGCTAGTGGTTTCTCCGGAATGGCTAGCTCCTACAATGAGCAGTTCTTC.

The chain combines TRBV5-4 with TRBJ2-5; TRBD2 matches at 13 bases. Germline values: CDR1 SGHNT, CDR2 YYREEE (reference sequence). The CDR3 is made up of 16 amino acids. The V segment lost 0 bases and the J segment 3 bases; nucleotides outside the gene matches: 2. The CDR3 DNA reads as TGTGCCAGCAGCTTGGGACTAGCGGGGGGCAAAGAGACCCAGTACTTC. The encoded protein is CASSLGLAGGKETQYF. The variable domain in full, completed from reference TRBV5-4 and TRBJ2-5, reads ETGVTQSPTHLIKTRGQQVTLRCSSQSGHNTVSWYQQALGQGPQFIFQYYREEENGRGNFPPRFSGLQFPNYSSELNVNALELDDSALYLCASSLGLAGGKETQYFGPGTRLLVL.

This clone has just a few counts. J is TRBJ2-2 and V is TRBV5-5; no definite D call. Per germline, CDR1 SGHKS and CDR2 YYEKEE (reference sequence). Deletions cut 0 bases from V and 2 bases from J, with 8 bases between. This CDR3 comprises 15 residues. The CDR3 loop reads CASSLGHTNTGELFF. The CDR3 nucleotides are TGTGCCAGCAGCTTGGGACATACAAACACCGGGGAGCTGTTTTTT.

The chain recombines TRBV18 with TRBJ2-5; D unclear. This CDR3 is 13 amino acids long. V lost 1 base to trimming and J lost 3 bases, with 6 bases between them. CDR1 KGHSH and CDR2 LQKENI come from the germline V gene. CDR3 in DNA: TGTGCCAGCTCACCACGGCAGGAAGAGACCCAGTACTTC. Translated: CASSPRQEETQYF.

V usage is TRBV5-1 and J usage is TRBJ2-2, with D possibly being TRBD1 (5 bases). Germline V gene lookup returns CDR1 SGHRS and CDR2 YFSETQ. The CDR3 runs to 16 residues. The V end lost 2 bases, the J end lost 3 bases, and 14 bases lay between the germline ends. The CDR3 DNA sequence: TGCGCCAGCAGCTTCGGAGACAGTACGTACACCGGGGAGCTGTTTTTT. Amino acids: CASSFGDSTYTGELFF.

This clone was detected a few times. The chain joins TRBV21-1 to TRBJ2-7; TRBD2 was called by the table and not checked on the DNA. TRBV21-1 is a pseudogene. This CDR3 comprises 20 residues. For the CDR3, the DNA is TGTGCCAGCAGCAAAAGTCCCGGGACTAGCGGGAGGGCATGGTCCTACGAGCAGTACTTC. This translates into CASSKSPGTSGRAWSYEQYF.

V is TRBV6-1 and J is TRBJ2-7; weak D call: TRBD2 (6 bases). V lost 5 bases and J 2 bases, leaving 10 bases between the germline ends. The CDR3 has 13 residues. CDR1 is MNHNS and CDR2 is SASEGT in the germline V gene. The CDR3 sequence: CASSRDSAYEQYF. CDR3 bases: TGTGCCAGCAGTAGGGACTCTGCCTACGAGCAGTACTTC.

V is TRBV5-4 and J is TRBJ1-2; 8 bases map to TRBD1. This CDR3 spans 15 amino acids. V shed 0 bases and J 7 bases; nucleotides not matched to a gene: 8. Germline loops: CDR1 SGHNT, CDR2 YYREEE (reference sequence). The CDR3 DNA follows: TGTGCCAGCAGCTTGGGAGGGGCAGGGGGCGGTGGCTACACCTTC. Translated: CASSLGGAGGGGYTF.

This clone was observed a few times. V is TRBV14 and J is TRBJ2-3; TRBD1 might be the D (6 bases). This CDR3 is 17 amino acids long. Germline assignment: CDR1 SGHDN and CDR2 FVKESK. V was shortened by 1 base and J by 0 bases, with 14 bases between the two germline ends. As DNA, the CDR3 is TGTGCCAGCAGCCAAGTGGCAGGGGCAACTAGCACAGATACGCAGTATTTT. Translated, it gives CASSQVAGATSTDTQYF. The variable domain in full, completed from reference TRBV14 and TRBJ2-3, reads EAGVTQFPSHSVIEKGQTVTLRCDPISGHDNLYWYRRVMGKEIKFLLHFVKESKQDESGMPNNRFLAERTGGTYSTLKVQPAELEDSGVYFCASSQVAGATSTDTQYFGPGTRLTVL.

CDR3 nucleotide sequence: TGCGCCAGCAGCCCCGGCCCTAGCGGGGGTACAGATACGCAGTATTTT. Its protein is CASSPGPSGGTDTQYF. The gene calls are TRBV5-1 and TRBJ2-3; 10 bases match TRBD2. V gave up 4 bases and J gave up 3 bases; unmatched junction bases: 8. The CDR3 consists of 16 residues. The germline gives CDR1 SGHRS, CDR2 YFSETQ.